This T cell receptor (beta chain) was observed in a study of breast tumors, draining lymph nodes, adjacent tissues. Each CDR3 protein gets one entry after TCRdb re-called the multiplex PCR reads with MiXCR. Of about 230,000 distinct CDR3 sequences in the sample, less than 40% were seen once. Samples came from axillary lymph nodes draining the breast cancer. Worth noting for this clonotype: Its specificity is not known. The germline gene is not matched at one end of the junction; a read error may be the cause.

Study outcomes and limitations: Data only fit, rather than demonstrated, lymph node origin of most tumor T cells.

The specimen was axillary lymph node tissue. This TCR was sampled from a female donor with breast cancer. Some clones in this sample may be carry-over from other donors' samples.

The CDR3 loop is CASSLWGLAGGSGANALTF. CDR3 nucleotide sequence: TGTGCCAGTAGTCTCTGGGGGTTAGCGGGAGGATCTGGGGCCAACGCCCTGACTTTC. The chain combines TRBV19 with TRBJ2-6, with 10 bases lining up with TRBD2. Per the germline V gene, CDR1 is LNHDA and CDR2 is SQIVND (reference sequence). This CDR3 has 19 residues.